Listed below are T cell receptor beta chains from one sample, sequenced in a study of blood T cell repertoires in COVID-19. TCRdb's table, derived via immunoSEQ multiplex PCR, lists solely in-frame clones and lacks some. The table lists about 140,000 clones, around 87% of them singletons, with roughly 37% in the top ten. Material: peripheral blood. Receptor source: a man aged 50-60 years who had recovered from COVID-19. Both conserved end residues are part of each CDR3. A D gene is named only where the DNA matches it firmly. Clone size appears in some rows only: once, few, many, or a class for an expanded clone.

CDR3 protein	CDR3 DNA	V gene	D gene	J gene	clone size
CASSLSSDVGGYGNEQFF	TGTGCCAGCAGTTTATCGTCGGACGTTGGGGGGTACGGGAATGAGCAGTTCTTC	TRBV27	.	TRBJ2-1	.
CASSGDRVIHEQYF	TGTGCCAGCAGTGGAGACAGGGTCATCCACGAGCAGTACTTC	TRBV2	TRBD1	TRBJ2-7	.
CASSYSSVGYEQFF	TGTGCCAGCAGCTACTCTAGCGTGGGTTATGAGCAGTTCTTC	TRBV2	.	TRBJ2-1	.
CASSQGLGEETQYF	TGCGCCAGCAGCCAAGGACTCGGGGAAGAGACCCAGTACTTC	TRBV4-3	.	TRBJ2-5	.
CASSFRGNTEAFF	TGTGCCAGCAGCTTCAGGGGGAACACTGAAGCTTTCTTT	TRBV5-5	.	TRBJ1-1	.
CASSIRTSGDNEQFF	TGTGCCAGTAGTATTAGGACTAGCGGTGACAATGAGCAGTTCTTC	TRBV19	TRBD2	TRBJ2-1	.
CASSDWTSGGHGEQFF	TGTGCCAGTAGCGACTGGACTAGCGGGGGGCACGGGGAGCAGTTCTTC	TRBV19	TRBD2	TRBJ2-1	.
CASSESSGLAVGETQYF	TGCGCCAGCAGTGAGTCCTCCGGACTAGCGGTGGGGGAGACCCAGTACTTC	TRBV10-1	TRBD2	TRBJ2-5	once
CASSAGQGPYNEQFF	TGTGCCAGCAGTGCCGGACAGGGACCCTACAATGAGCAGTTCTTC	TRBV25-1	TRBD1	TRBJ2-1	.
CSVRRGTETQYF	TGCAGCGTTAGACGGGGTACTGAGACCCAGTACTTC	TRBV29-1	.	TRBJ2-5	.
CASSLDPGVVGTEAFF	TGCGCCAGCAGCTTGGATCCGGGGGTCGTGGGCACTGAAGCTTTCTTT	TRBV5-1	.	TRBJ1-1	.
CASSQDPLALWFF	TGTGCCAGCAGCCAAGACCCCTTGGCATTGTGGTTCTTC	TRBV14	.	TRBJ2-1	.
CASSRPGQANYGYTF	TGTGCCAGCAGCCGGCCGGGACAGGCGAACTATGGCTACACCTTC	TRBV14	TRBD1	TRBJ1-2	once
CASSQERAGAQGANVLTF	TGCGCCAGCAGCCAAGAAAGGGCAGGGGCGCAGGGGGCCAACGTCCTGACTTTC	TRBV4-1	.	TRBJ2-6	.
CASSLWTGQASGELFF	TGCGCCAGCAGCTTGTGGACAGGCCAGGCTTCCGGGGAGCTGTTTTTT	TRBV5-1	TRBD1	TRBJ2-2	.
CASSEDRNSGNTIYF	TGTGCCAGCAGTGAGGACAGGAACTCTGGAAACACCATATATTTT	TRBV2	TRBD1	TRBJ1-3	.
CASSLDVGAPGELFF	TGTGCCAGCAGCTTAGATGTGGGCGCCCCCGGGGAGCTGTTTTTT	TRBV7-2	.	TRBJ2-2	many
CASSARQGRTNEKLFF	TGTGCCAGCAGCGCCCGACAGGGGCGGACTAATGAAAAACTGTTTTTT	TRBV3-1/TRBV3-2	TRBD1	TRBJ1-4	.
CASSAGGYEQYF	TGTGCCAGCAGCGCAGGGGGCTACGAGCAGTACTTC	TRBV5-4	TRBD1	TRBJ2-7	.
CASSLTSGGLSSYEQYF	TGTGCCAGCAGCTTAACTAGCGGGGGCCTAAGCTCCTACGAGCAGTACTTC	TRBV7-2	TRBD2	TRBJ2-7	.
CATSRDRGLYQPQHF	TGTGCCACCAGCAGAGACAGGGGGCTTTATCAGCCCCAGCATTTT	TRBV15	TRBD1	TRBJ1-5	few
CASTPGTGYFDEKLFF	TGTGCCAGTACCCCCGGGACAGGGTATTTTGATGAAAAACTGTTTTTT	TRBV19	TRBD1	TRBJ1-4	.
CASSFSTGGGTEAFF	TGTGCCAGCAGCTTCTCGACAGGGGGAGGGACTGAAGCTTTCTTT	TRBV7-2	TRBD1	TRBJ1-1	.
CASSVLGQATNYGYTF	TGTGCCAGCAGCGTGTTGGGACAGGCGACTAACTATGGCTACACCTTC	TRBV5-5	TRBD1	TRBJ1-2	.
CASSYEGRTEAFF	TGTGCCAGCAGTTACGAAGGGAGGACTGAAGCTTTCTTT	TRBV6-5	.	TRBJ1-1	.
CASSRGIATEAFF	TGTGCCAGCAGCCGCGGTATAGCCACTGAAGCTTTCTTT	TRBV6-5	.	TRBJ1-1	.
CASSLEGDEQYF	TGTGCCAGCAGCTTAGAAGGGGACGAGCAGTACTTC	TRBV7-9	.	TRBJ2-7	.
CASSLGGGTANEKLFF	TGTGCCAGCAGCTTAGGAGGGGGGACAGCTAATGAAAAACTGTTTTTT	TRBV11-2	TRBD1	TRBJ1-4	.
CASVKEGGGNEAFF	TGTGCCAGCGTAAAGGAGGGCGGTGGTAATGAAGCTTTCTTT	TRBV27	.	TRBJ1-1	.
CASSPWDRSSSYEQYF	TGTGCCAGCAGTCCATGGGACAGGTCCTCCTCCTACGAGCAGTACTTC	TRBV27	TRBD1	TRBJ2-7	.
CASSQGDRASNEKLFF	TGCGCCAGCAGCCAGGGGGACAGGGCATCTAATGAAAAACTGTTTTTT	TRBV4-1	TRBD1	TRBJ1-4	.
CASSPRSVQNYGYTF	TGTGCCAGTAGTCCCCGTTCGGTACAGAACTATGGCTACACCTTC	TRBV19	.	TRBJ1-2	.
CASNTDRIEKLFF	TGTGCCAGCAATACGGACAGGATTGAAAAACTGTTTTTT	TRBV6-6	TRBD1	TRBJ1-4	few
CASSQALTSGGALARNQETQYF	TGTGCCAGCAGCCAAGCCCTGACTAGCGGGGGGGCACTAGCAAGAAACCAAGAGACCCAGTACTTC	TRBV3-1/TRBV3-2	TRBD2	TRBJ2-5	.
CASSSSLGRAGDQPQHF	TGTGCCAGCAGCTCCTCCCTTGGCAGGGCTGGCGATCAGCCCCAGCATTTT	TRBV7-9	.	TRBJ1-5	.
CASSTLADYSYEQYF	TGTGCCAGCAGTACACTAGCGGATTACTCCTACGAGCAGTACTTC	TRBV7-8	TRBD2	TRBJ2-7	.
CASSSTGYSNQPQHF	TGTGCCAGCAGCTCGACAGGTTATAGCAATCAGCCCCAGCATTTT	TRBV5-7	.	TRBJ1-5	.
CASTSGALRGTDTQYF	TGCGCCAGCACCAGCGGGGCCCTGCGGGGCACAGATACGCAGTATTTT	TRBV5-1	TRBD2	TRBJ2-3	.
CASSLDRGQETQYF	TGCGCCAGCAGCTTAGATAGGGGGCAAGAGACCCAGTACTTC	TRBV5-1	.	TRBJ2-5	.
CASSFLRDRHGLNEQFF	TGTGCCAGCAGCTTTTTGAGGGATCGACACGGCCTCAATGAGCAGTTCTTC	TRBV5-6	.	TRBJ2-1	once
CASRTSGSTDTQYF	TGTGCCAGTAGGACTAGCGGAAGCACAGATACGCAGTATTTT	TRBV19	TRBD2	TRBJ2-3	.
CASSILEGEEQYF	TGTGCCAGTAGTATATTGGAGGGCGAGGAGCAGTATTTT	TRBV19	.	TRBJ2-3	.
CASGRQGNQPQHF	TGTGCCAGCGGTCGACAGGGCAATCAGCCCCAGCATTTT	TRBV6-5	.	TRBJ1-5	.
CASGNRVYSTDTQYF	TGTGCCAGTGGAAACAGGGTTTACAGCACAGATACGCAGTATTTT	TRBV19	.	TRBJ2-3	once
CASSYDVSGNQPQHF	TGTGCCAGCAGTTACGATGTCTCGGGGAATCAGCCCCAGCATTTT	TRBV6-5	.	TRBJ1-5	.
CASSLEQNYGYTF	TGTGCCAGCAGCTTAGAACAGAACTATGGCTACACCTTC	TRBV7-9	.	TRBJ1-2	.
CASSQTGVTEAFF	TGTGCCAGCAGCCAGACAGGGGTTACTGAAGCTTTCTTT	TRBV3-1/TRBV3-2	TRBD1	TRBJ1-1	.
CASSLLGTKETQYF	TGTGCCAGCAGCTTATTAGGGACTAAAGAGACCCAGTACTTC	TRBV13	TRBD2	TRBJ2-5	.
CASSPGGRYGYTF	TGTGCCAGCAGCCCAGGGGGCAGGTATGGCTACACCTTC	TRBV7-2	TRBD1	TRBJ1-2	once
CASSRGQGAKGTEAFF	TGTGCCAGCAGCCGTGGACAGGGGGCGAAAGGGACTGAAGCTTTCTTT	TRBV27	TRBD1	TRBJ1-1	.
CASSPQGAWTEAFF	TGTGCCAGCAGTCCACAGGGGGCATGGACTGAAGCTTTCTTT	TRBV6-5	TRBD1	TRBJ1-1	.
CASSAPRYSNQPQHF	TGTGCCAGCAGTGCTCCGAGATATAGCAATCAGCCCCAGCATTTT	TRBV2	.	TRBJ1-5	.
CASSLGPGGNSYEQYF	TGTGCCAGCAGCTTGGGGCCAGGGGGTAACTCCTACGAGCAGTACTTC	TRBV5-6	TRBD1	TRBJ2-7	.
CASSTGLAGATDTQYF	TGTGCCAGCAGCACCGGACTAGCGGGGGCCACAGATACGCAGTATTTT	TRBV11-3	TRBD2	TRBJ2-3	once
CASSSPTGGDTTEAFF	TGTGCCAGCAGTTCCCCAACAGGGGGCGATACCACTGAAGCTTTCTTT	TRBV6-5	TRBD1	TRBJ1-1	.
CASSLVRHTNYGYTF	TGTGCCAGCAGCTTAGTGCGCCATACTAACTATGGCTACACCTTC	TRBV7-2	.	TRBJ1-2	.
CASSLRPGLAAGSYNEQFF	TGTGCCAGCAGCCTACGTCCGGGACTAGCGGCCGGCTCCTACAATGAGCAGTTCTTC	TRBV11-3	TRBD2	TRBJ2-1	.
CASSFDTYYGYTF	TGCGCCAGCAGTTTTGACACCTACTATGGCTACACCTTC	TRBV5-1	.	TRBJ1-2	.